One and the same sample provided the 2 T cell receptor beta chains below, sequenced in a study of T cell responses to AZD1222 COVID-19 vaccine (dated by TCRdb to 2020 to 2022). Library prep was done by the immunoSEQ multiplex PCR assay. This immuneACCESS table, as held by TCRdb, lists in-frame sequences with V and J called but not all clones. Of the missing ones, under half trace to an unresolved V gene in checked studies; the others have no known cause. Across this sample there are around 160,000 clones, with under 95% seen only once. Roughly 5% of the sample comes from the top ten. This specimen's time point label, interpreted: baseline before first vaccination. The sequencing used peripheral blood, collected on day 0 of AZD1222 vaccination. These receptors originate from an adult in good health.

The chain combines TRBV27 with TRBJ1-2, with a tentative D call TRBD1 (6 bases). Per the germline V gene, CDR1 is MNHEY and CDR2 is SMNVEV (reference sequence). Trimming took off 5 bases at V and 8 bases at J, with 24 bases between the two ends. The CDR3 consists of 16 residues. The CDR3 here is CASSATRKGGGLGYTF. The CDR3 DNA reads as TGTGCCAGCAGTGCCACCCGGAAGGGGGGCGGATTAGGCTACACCTTC.

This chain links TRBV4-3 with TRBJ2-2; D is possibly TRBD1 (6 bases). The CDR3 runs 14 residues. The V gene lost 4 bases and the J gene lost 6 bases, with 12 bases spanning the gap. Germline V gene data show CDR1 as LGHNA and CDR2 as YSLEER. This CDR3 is CASSRPQGSGELFF. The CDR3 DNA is TGCGCCAGCAGCCGTCCACAGGGCTCCGGGGAGCTGTTTTTT.